These T cell receptor beta chains were read from a single sample in a study of blood T cells in healthy people across ages. From the 5' RACE reads, TCRdb called clonotypes with MiXCR, one entry per CDR3 protein. Of around 1.5 million distinct CDR3 sequences in the sample, approximately 38% were seen once. Sequencing was carried out using blood. The receptors derive from a woman in her late teens or twenties in good health. Each CDR3 is given with its conserved first and last residue. Each record gives: CDR3 protein, CDR3 DNA, V gene, J gene, D gene, clone size. D genes are given only for firm matches. Expanded clones get a size class; other rows say once, few or many, or leave the size out.

CDR3 protein: CAWSTGGEISQPQHF; CDR3 DNA: TGTGCCTGGTCCACAGGGGGCGAGATATCTCAGCCCCAGCATTTT; V gene: TRBV30; J gene: TRBJ1-5; D gene: TRBD1; clone size: once
CDR3 protein: CASSSPTPGTFSKGYTF; CDR3 DNA: TGTGCCAGCAGCTCCCCTACTCCGGGGACCTTCAGCAAGGGCTACACCTTC; V gene: TRBV6-2/TRBV6-3; J gene: TRBJ1-2; D gene: -; clone size: -
CDR3 protein: CASSPADRTVEQYF; CDR3 DNA: TGTGCCAGCAGCCCTGCGGACAGGACAGTCGAGCAGTACTTC; V gene: TRBV7-2; J gene: TRBJ2-7; D gene: TRBD1; clone size: -
CDR3 protein: CASSLGGQKNIQYF; CDR3 DNA: TGTGCCAGCAGCTTAGGGGGACAGAAAAACATTCAGTACTTC; V gene: TRBV7-2; J gene: TRBJ2-4; D gene: TRBD1; clone size: few
CDR3 protein: CASSLASGQLNTEAFF; CDR3 DNA: TGTGCCAGCAGCCTAGCATCAGGGCAACTGAACACTGAAGCTTTCTTT; V gene: TRBV7-9; J gene: TRBJ1-1; D gene: -; clone size: -
CDR3 protein: CASSYGRSNNEQFF; CDR3 DNA: TGTGCCAGCAGTTACGGCAGGTCGAACAATGAGCAGTTCTTC; V gene: TRBV6-5; J gene: TRBJ2-1; D gene: -; clone size: -
CDR3 protein: CASSPYSGDTTEAFF; CDR3 DNA: TGTGCCAGCTCACCATACTCGGGGGATACCACTGAAGCTTTCTTT; V gene: TRBV18; J gene: TRBJ1-1; D gene: -; clone size: -
CDR3 protein: CSTSGGSKGYTF; CDR3 DNA: TGCAGCACATCAGGGGGAAGTAAGGGCTACACCTTC; V gene: TRBV29-1; J gene: TRBJ1-2; D gene: TRBD1; clone size: -
CDR3 protein: CASSSTGYAQYF; CDR3 DNA: TGTGCCAGCAGTAGCACAGGGTATGCGCAGTACTTC; V gene: TRBV25-1; J gene: TRBJ2-7; D gene: -; clone size: -
CDR3 protein: CASSLGSENEQFF; CDR3 DNA: TGCGCCAGCAGCTTGGGGTCGGAGAATGAGCAGTTCTTC; V gene: TRBV5-1; J gene: TRBJ2-1; D gene: -; clone size: few
CDR3 protein: CATAPHTGGSYNERFF; CDR3 DNA: TGTGCCACTGCCCCACACACTGGGGGCTCCTACAATGAGCGGTTCTTC; V gene: TRBV24-1; J gene: TRBJ2-1; D gene: -; clone size: -
CDR3 protein: CASQENGIGYTF; CDR3 DNA: TGTGCCAGCCAAGAGAATGGGATAGGCTACACCTTC; V gene: TRBV3-1; J gene: TRBJ1-2; D gene: -; clone size: -
CDR3 protein: CSAPRQGLGTEAFF; CDR3 DNA: TGCAGTGCCCCTCGACAGGGTTTGGGCACTGAAGCTTTCTTT; V gene: TRBV20-1; J gene: TRBJ1-1; D gene: TRBD1; clone size: few
CDR3 protein: CASSLAGHANNEQFF; CDR3 DNA: TGCGCCAGCAGCTTGGCCGGGCACGCCAACAATGAGCAGTTCTTC; V gene: TRBV5-1; J gene: TRBJ2-1; D gene: -; clone size: few
CDR3 protein: CASSYSGLAGVGTQYF; CDR3 DNA: TGTGCCAGCAGTTACTCGGGACTAGCGGGAGTAGGCACGCAGTATTTT; V gene: TRBV6-5; J gene: TRBJ2-3; D gene: TRBD2; clone size: -
CDR3 protein: CASSQDLGEYQPQHF; CDR3 DNA: TGCGCCAGCAGCCAAGATTTGGGGGAATATCAGCCCCAGCATTTT; V gene: TRBV4-1; J gene: TRBJ1-5; D gene: -; clone size: -
CDR3 protein: CAIASGQGNTEAFF; CDR3 DNA: TGTGCCATAGCTTCGGGACAGGGGAACACTGAAGCTTTCTTT; V gene: TRBV10-3; J gene: TRBJ1-1; D gene: TRBD1; clone size: -
CDR3 protein: CASSLSPGGGETQYF; CDR3 DNA: TGTGCCAGCAGCTTGTCCCCAGGGGGCGGCGAGACCCAGTACTTC; V gene: TRBV5-6; J gene: TRBJ2-5; D gene: TRBD1; clone size: few
CDR3 protein: CASSSSTGLSSGANVLTF; CDR3 DNA: TGTGCCAGCAGCTCCTCGACAGGGTTGAGCTCTGGGGCCAACGTCCTGACTTTC; V gene: TRBV7-2; J gene: TRBJ2-6; D gene: TRBD1; clone size: few
CDR3 protein: CASSPSGPVNSPLHF; CDR3 DNA: TGTGCCAGCAGCCCTTCGGGGCCGGTAAATTCACCCCTCCACTTT; V gene: TRBV5-5; J gene: TRBJ1-6; D gene: -; clone size: -
CDR3 protein: CSAPYGPMSGNQPQHF; CDR3 DNA: TGCAGTGCCCCATACGGACCCATGAGTGGCAATCAGCCCCAGCATTTT; V gene: TRBV20-1; J gene: TRBJ1-5; D gene: -; clone size: few
CDR3 protein: CASSYLSPLSSSGANVLTF; CDR3 DNA: TGTGCCAGCAGTTATCTATCACCCTTATCGAGCTCTGGGGCCAACGTCCTGACTTTC; V gene: TRBV6-5; J gene: TRBJ2-6; D gene: -; clone size: -
CDR3 protein: CASSGSVKTQYF; CDR3 DNA: TGCGCCAGCAGTGGTAGTGTGAAGACCCAGTACTTC; V gene: TRBV10-2; J gene: TRBJ2-5; D gene: -; clone size: -
CDR3 protein: CSTPGQAQVYNEQFF; CDR3 DNA: TGCAGTACCCCTGGACAGGCCCAGGTATACAATGAGCAGTTCTTC; V gene: TRBV20-1; J gene: TRBJ2-1; D gene: TRBD1; clone size: -
CDR3 protein: CASSKGQGPHF; CDR3 DNA: TGTGCCAGCAGCAAGGGACAGGGGCCGCATTTT; V gene: TRBV21-1; J gene: TRBJ1-5; D gene: -; clone size: -
CDR3 protein: CASRGVVGWQRANYGYTF; CDR3 DNA: TGTGCCAGTAGAGGTGTGGTAGGGTGGCAGCGAGCTAACTATGGCTACACCTTC; V gene: TRBV6-1; J gene: TRBJ1-2; D gene: -; clone size: once
CDR3 protein: CASSQGGGSHNEQFF; CDR3 DNA: TGTGCCAGCAGCCAAGGTGGCGGGAGCCACAATGAGCAGTTCTTC; V gene: TRBV7-2; J gene: TRBJ2-1; D gene: TRBD2; clone size: -
CDR3 protein: CASSFRNGQPQHF; CDR3 DNA: TGTGCCAGCAGTTTTCGGAATGGGCAGCCCCAGCATTTT; V gene: TRBV28; J gene: TRBJ1-5; D gene: -; clone size: -
CDR3 protein: CASRLRQGAKGYTF; CDR3 DNA: TGTGCCAGCAGGTTGCGACAGGGGGCGAAGGGCTACACCTTC; V gene: TRBV25-1; J gene: TRBJ1-2; D gene: TRBD1; clone size: -
CDR3 protein: CASSPPLFDGYTF; CDR3 DNA: TGTGCCAGCAGTCCACCCCTTTTTGATGGCTACACCTTC; V gene: TRBV7-9; J gene: TRBJ1-2; D gene: -; clone size: -
CDR3 protein: CASQPGGRAIEQYF; CDR3 DNA: TGTGCCAGCCAGCCTGGCGGGAGGGCGATCGAGCAGTACTTC; V gene: TRBV6-5; J gene: TRBJ2-7; D gene: TRBD2; clone size: -
CDR3 protein: CASSPRGGSTDTQYF; CDR3 DNA: TGTGCCAGCAGCCCCCGCGGCGGGAGCACAGATACGCAGTATTTT; V gene: TRBV6-6; J gene: TRBJ2-3; D gene: -; clone size: many
CDR3 protein: CASSKPKGGAETQYF; CDR3 DNA: TGTGCCAGCAGTAAACCCAAAGGAGGGGCGGAGACCCAGTACTTC; V gene: TRBV28; J gene: TRBJ2-5; D gene: -; clone size: -
CDR3 protein: CSALGDSYEQYF; CDR3 DNA: TGCAGTGCTCTTGGGGACTCCTACGAGCAGTACTTC; V gene: TRBV20-1; J gene: TRBJ2-7; D gene: -; clone size: -
CDR3 protein: CSGSGGQVEAFF; CDR3 DNA: TGCAGTGGCTCGGGTGGGCAAGTTGAAGCTTTCTTT; V gene: TRBV20-1; J gene: TRBJ1-1; D gene: -; clone size: -
CDR3 protein: CASSFIPHKGDAGELFF; CDR3 DNA: TGTGCCAGCAGCTTTATCCCTCATAAGGGTGACGCCGGGGAGCTGTTTTTT; V gene: TRBV7-2; J gene: TRBJ2-2; D gene: -; clone size: -
CDR3 protein: CASSSGTSGREQYF; CDR3 DNA: TGTGCCAGCAGTTCAGGGACTAGCGGGAGGGAGCAGTACTTC; V gene: TRBV27; J gene: TRBJ2-7; D gene: TRBD2; clone size: -
CDR3 protein: CASSASLGTGNQPQHF; CDR3 DNA: TGTGCCAGCAGTGCTAGCTTAGGGACAGGGAATCAGCCCCAGCATTTT; V gene: TRBV6-1; J gene: TRBJ1-5; D gene: TRBD1; clone size: once
CDR3 protein: CASSLDQAASGANVLTF; CDR3 DNA: TGTGCCAGCAGTCTGGACCAGGCCGCATCTGGGGCCAACGTCCTGACTTTC; V gene: TRBV6-6; J gene: TRBJ2-6; D gene: -; clone size: -
CDR3 protein: CSAREDRGKWYEQYF; CDR3 DNA: TGCAGTGCTAGAGAGGACAGGGGGAAGTGGTACGAGCAGTACTTC; V gene: TRBV20-1; J gene: TRBJ2-7; D gene: TRBD1; clone size: -
CDR3 protein: CASSLEGPAANQPQHF; CDR3 DNA: TGCGCCAGCAGCTTGGAAGGCCCCGCGGCGAATCAGCCCCAGCATTTT; V gene: TRBV5-1; J gene: TRBJ1-5; D gene: -; clone size: few
CDR3 protein: CASSYSGPATGNTIYF; CDR3 DNA: TGTGCCAGCAGTTACTCGGGACCTGCAACTGGAAACACCATATATTTT; V gene: TRBV6-5; J gene: TRBJ1-3; D gene: -; clone size: -
CDR3 protein: CASSKGGDTQYF; CDR3 DNA: TGTGCCAGCAGTAAGGGTGGGGATACGCAGTATTTT; V gene: TRBV2; J gene: TRBJ2-3; D gene: -; clone size: few
CDR3 protein: CASSPGEGNEQFF; CDR3 DNA: TGTGCCAGCAGCCCAGGGGAGGGTAATGAGCAGTTCTTC; V gene: TRBV6-5; J gene: TRBJ2-1; D gene: -; clone size: few
CDR3 protein: CASTPGLRKNEQYF; CDR3 DNA: TGCGCCAGCACCCCGGGACTCAGGAAAAATGAGCAGTACTTC; V gene: TRBV5-1; J gene: TRBJ2-7; D gene: -; clone size: -
CDR3 protein: CASSLARDSLFSEQFF; CDR3 DNA: TGCGCCAGCAGCTTGGCGAGGGACAGCCTCTTTAGTGAGCAGTTCTTC; V gene: TRBV5-1; J gene: TRBJ2-1; D gene: TRBD1; clone size: -
CDR3 protein: CASSLTSQVNSGANVLTF; CDR3 DNA: TGTGCCAGCAGCTTAACGTCCCAGGTTAACTCTGGGGCCAACGTCCTGACTTTC; V gene: TRBV7-3; J gene: TRBJ2-6; D gene: -; clone size: -
CDR3 protein: CASSELGEDLYGYTF; CDR3 DNA: TGTGCCAGCAGTGAACTGGGGGAGGACCTTTATGGCTACACCTTC; V gene: TRBV6-1; J gene: TRBJ1-2; D gene: -; clone size: -
CDR3 protein: CDSSGSPGLAGDEQYF; CDR3 DNA: TGTGACAGCAGCGGGAGCCCGGGACTAGCGGGAGATGAGCAGTACTTC; V gene: TRBV13; J gene: TRBJ2-5; D gene: TRBD2; clone size: -
CDR3 protein: CASKARQGSYEQYF; CDR3 DNA: TGTGCTAGTAAGGCCCGCCAGGGGTCCTACGAGCAGTACTTC; V gene: TRBV12-5; J gene: TRBJ2-7; D gene: -; clone size: -
CDR3 protein: CASSSPGTANYGYTF; CDR3 DNA: TGTGCCAGCAGCTCCCCAGGGACAGCTAACTATGGCTACACCTTC; V gene: TRBV5-6; J gene: TRBJ1-2; D gene: TRBD1; clone size: -
CDR3 protein: CASSETGTSPPSSYEQYF; CDR3 DNA: TGTGCCAGCAGTGAGACCGGGACATCTCCTCCTTCCTCCTACGAGCAGTACTTC; V gene: TRBV25-1; J gene: TRBJ2-7; D gene: -; clone size: -
CDR3 protein: CSAMDGYSNQPQHF; CDR3 DNA: TGCAGTGCTATGGACGGTTACTCAAATCAGCCCCAGCATTTT; V gene: TRBV20-1; J gene: TRBJ1-5; D gene: -; clone size: -
CDR3 protein: CASSVGGGVSNEQFF; CDR3 DNA: TGTGCCAGCAGCGTAGGGGGCGGGGTGAGCAATGAGCAGTTCTTC; V gene: TRBV9; J gene: TRBJ2-1; D gene: -; clone size: -